This T cell receptor (beta chain) comes out of a study of T cells expressing NK-cell markers (dated by TCRdb to 2019 to 2021). Notes on the research overall: In sorted CD3+CD56+NKG2C+, CD3+CD56+NKG2C- and CD3+CD56-NKG2C+ T-cell subsets from several donors, TCR beta-chain repertoires were profiled. Among the eight sequenced donors, seven were HCMV-seropositive and one was HCMV-seronegative. The eight sequenced donors were randomly selected healthy volunteers, three men and five women. Illumina HiSeq 2000/2500, MiSeq or NextSeq was used to sequence libraries as 2 x 150 bp reads. Study-wide findings and limitations: In more than 5 donors, the dominant CD3+CD56+NKG2C+ clonotypes were found to rank among the top 10 CD8+ clonotypes and to make up about 1.0-7.0% of CD8+ T cells. Whether the expanded NKG2C-expressing T cell clones were specific for HCMV antigens remained unclear. Those dominant clonotypes were again the most abundant among CD3+CD56-NKG2C+ cells in a handful of donors, at roughly 28.3-60.1%.

On this clonotype itself: No cognate antigen has been identified for it.

Including the terminal cysteine and phenylalanine, the CDR3 comprises 14 residues. The coding DNA is unavailable. The run used an Illumina HiSeq 2000. TCR beta cDNA libraries were prepared using 5'RACE template switching, which introduced a universal primer site and unique molecular identifiers. cDNA synthesis was primed from the TCR beta constant segment and was followed by two successive PCR amplification steps. The authors' analysis ran thus. MIGEC was used to demultiplex reads and group reads by UMI, and MiTCR was used to assemble and quantify clonotypes. To remove erroneous sequences, TCR cDNA sequences were retained only when supported by two or more reads. The tcR package was used for downstream repertoire analysis, with clonotypes matched between fractions based on CDR3 nucleotide sequence plus V segment. VDJmatch was used to annotate antigen specificity against VDJdb, with one amino acid substitution allowed in CDR3. TCRdb reanalyzed the reads, keeping one entry per CDR3 protein sequence and omitting DNA. The V and J calls, along with clone size, are taken from TCRdb and not from the paper's own processing. The table kept for this sample lists 550,000 or so distinct CDR3 sequences. Of the sample, 3.5% to 4.5% is held by the ten largest clones.

To determine HCMV serostatus, a commercial ELISA kit was used to detect HCMV-specific IgG in serum. Peripheral blood mononuclear cells were isolated from blood by Ficoll density gradient centrifugation. The rearranged segments are TRBV12-3 or TRBV12-4 and TRBJ1-4. The sample comprised blood T cells: a sorted CD56 or NKG2C T cell subset, CD4+ or CD8+ T cells, or bulk PBMC T cells (not recorded which). This sequence originates from a man aged 18-30 years in good health. Donor details come from another sample of the same person, matched by shared clones. The CDR3 region: CASSLTGLGEKLFF.